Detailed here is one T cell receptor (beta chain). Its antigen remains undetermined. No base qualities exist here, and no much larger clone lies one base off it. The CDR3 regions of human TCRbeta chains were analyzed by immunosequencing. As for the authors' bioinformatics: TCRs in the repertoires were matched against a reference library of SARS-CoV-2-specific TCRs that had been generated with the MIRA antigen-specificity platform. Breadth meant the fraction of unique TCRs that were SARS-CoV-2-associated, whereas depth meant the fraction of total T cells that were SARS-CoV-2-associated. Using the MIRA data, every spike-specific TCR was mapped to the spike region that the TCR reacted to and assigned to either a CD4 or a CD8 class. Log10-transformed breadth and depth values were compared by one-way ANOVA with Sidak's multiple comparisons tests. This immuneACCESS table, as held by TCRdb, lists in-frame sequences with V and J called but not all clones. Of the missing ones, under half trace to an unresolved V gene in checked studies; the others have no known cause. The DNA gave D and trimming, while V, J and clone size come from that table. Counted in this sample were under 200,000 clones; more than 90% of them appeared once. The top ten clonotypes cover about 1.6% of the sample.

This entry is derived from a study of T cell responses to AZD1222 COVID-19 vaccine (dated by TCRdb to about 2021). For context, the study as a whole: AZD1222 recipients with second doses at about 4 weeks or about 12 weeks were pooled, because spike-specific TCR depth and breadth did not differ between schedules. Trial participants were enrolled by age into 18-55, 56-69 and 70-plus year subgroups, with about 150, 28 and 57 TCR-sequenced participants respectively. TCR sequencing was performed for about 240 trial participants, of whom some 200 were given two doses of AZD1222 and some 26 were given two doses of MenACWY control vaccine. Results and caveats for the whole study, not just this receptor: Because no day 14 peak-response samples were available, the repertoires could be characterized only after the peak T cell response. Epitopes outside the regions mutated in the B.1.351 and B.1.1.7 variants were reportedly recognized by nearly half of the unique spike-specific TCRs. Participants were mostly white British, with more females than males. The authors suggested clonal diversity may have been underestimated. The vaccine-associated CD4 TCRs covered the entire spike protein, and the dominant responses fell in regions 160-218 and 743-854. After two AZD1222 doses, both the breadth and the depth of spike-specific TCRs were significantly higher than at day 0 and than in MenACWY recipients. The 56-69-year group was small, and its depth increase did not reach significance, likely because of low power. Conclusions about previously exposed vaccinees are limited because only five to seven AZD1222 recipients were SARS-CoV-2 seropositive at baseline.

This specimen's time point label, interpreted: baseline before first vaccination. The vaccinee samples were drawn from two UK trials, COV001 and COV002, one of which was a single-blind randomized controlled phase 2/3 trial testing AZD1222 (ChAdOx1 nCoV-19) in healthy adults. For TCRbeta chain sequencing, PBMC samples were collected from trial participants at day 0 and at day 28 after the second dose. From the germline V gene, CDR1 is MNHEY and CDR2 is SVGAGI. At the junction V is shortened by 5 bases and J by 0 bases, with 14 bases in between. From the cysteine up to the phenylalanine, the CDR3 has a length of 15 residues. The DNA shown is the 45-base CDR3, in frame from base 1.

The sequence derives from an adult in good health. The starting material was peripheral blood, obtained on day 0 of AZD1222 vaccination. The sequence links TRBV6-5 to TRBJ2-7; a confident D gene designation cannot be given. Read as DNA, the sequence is TGTGCCAGCAGTCAGGATCTCAGGAGCTCCTACGAGCAGTACTTC. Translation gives CASSQDLRSSYEQYF.